Included here is one T cell receptor beta chain sequence, with context. CDR3 size: 15 residues. From germline, CDR1 is SGDLS and CDR2 YYNGEE. V lost 0 bases to trimming and J lost 0 bases; unmatched junction nucleotides: 3. Original processing notes: It was from reference gene primer amplification that nucleated cell counts were estimated. Some clones are missing from TCRdb's copy, which holds only in-frame ones; the method was immunoSEQ multiplex PCR. D and trimming were read from the DNA, whereas the V and J calls and clone size are those reported in that table. The sample shows 100,000 to 150,000 clones, about 70% of them seen only once. The data derive from a study of blood T cell repertoires in COVID-19.

The source of this sequence is an older man with COVID-19, enrolled during active disease. Input material: peripheral blood. This rearrangement joins TRBV9 to TRBJ2-7; 7 bases map to TRBD1. The CDR3 bases are TGTGCCAGCAGCGTAGGGGGACAGAGCTCCTACGAGCAGTACTTC. Protein: CASSVGGQSSYEQYF.